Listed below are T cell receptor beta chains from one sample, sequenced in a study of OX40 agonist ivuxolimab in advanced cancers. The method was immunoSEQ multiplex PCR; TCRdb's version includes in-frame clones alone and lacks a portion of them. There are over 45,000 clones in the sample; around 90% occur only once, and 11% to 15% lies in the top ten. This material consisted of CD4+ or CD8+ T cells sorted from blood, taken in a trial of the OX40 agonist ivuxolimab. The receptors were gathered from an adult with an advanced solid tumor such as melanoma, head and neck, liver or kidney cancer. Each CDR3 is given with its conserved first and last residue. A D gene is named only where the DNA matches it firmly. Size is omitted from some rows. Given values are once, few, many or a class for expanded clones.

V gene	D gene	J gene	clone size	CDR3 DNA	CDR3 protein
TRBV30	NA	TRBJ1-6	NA	TGTGCCTGGAGGACAGGAGGTTCACCCCTCCACTTT	CAWRTGGSPLHF
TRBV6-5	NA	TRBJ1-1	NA	TGTGCCAGCAGTTACTCGAGTCGAGGGATGGGCACTGAAGCTTTCTTT	CASSYSSRGMGTEAFF
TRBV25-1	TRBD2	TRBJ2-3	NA	TGTGCCAGCAGTTTACTAGCGACCTTCACAGATACGCAGTATTTT	CASSLLATFTDTQYF
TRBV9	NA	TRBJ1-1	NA	TGTGCCAGCAGCGTAGCAGTGGGGGGGGCAGGGAAGACTGAAGCTTTCTTT	CASSVAVGGAGKTEAFF
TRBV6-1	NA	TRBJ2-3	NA	TGTGCCAGCAGTGAAGTAGGGGGGACGCAAGATACGCAGTATTTT	CASSEVGGTQDTQYF
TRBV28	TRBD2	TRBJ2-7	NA	TGTGCCAGCAGTTTATGGGCTAGCGGGAAGGAAGGGCAGTACTTC	CASSLWASGKEGQYF
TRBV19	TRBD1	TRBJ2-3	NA	TGTGCCAGTAGTATGTCCGGGACAGGGGGCGCAGATACGCAGTATTTT	CASSMSGTGGADTQYF
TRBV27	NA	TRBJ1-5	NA	TGTGCCAGCAGTTTATCGAGAGTAGAGCCCCAGCATTTT	CASSLSRVEPQHF
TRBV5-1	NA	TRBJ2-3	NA	TGCGCCAGCAGCGAGGGGGGCCCAGGGTACACAGATACGCAGTATTTT	CASSEGGPGYTDTQYF
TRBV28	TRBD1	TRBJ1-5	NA	TGTGCCAGCAGTTCCCGACAGGGGACAAATCAGCCCCAGCATTTT	CASSSRQGTNQPQHF
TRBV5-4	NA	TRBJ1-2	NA	TGTGCCAGCAGCCGTAAAGTGGGGGGCGACTATGGCTACACCTTC	CASSRKVGGDYGYTF
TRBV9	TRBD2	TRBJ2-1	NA	TGTGCCAGCAGCACGGGACTAGCGGGAGGCGGATTACAAAGGAATGAGCAGTTCTTC	CASSTGLAGGGLQRNEQFF
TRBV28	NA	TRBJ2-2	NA	TGTGCCAGCACCAGACTTGCCGGGGAGCTGTTTTTT	CASTRLAGELFF
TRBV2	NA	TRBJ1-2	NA	TGTGCCAGCAGTGGGGGAGGGTATCTTGGCTACACCTTC	CASSGGGYLGYTF
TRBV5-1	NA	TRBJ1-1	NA	TGCGCCAGCAGCTTGGGGTGGGACACTGAAGCTTTCTTT	CASSLGWDTEAFF
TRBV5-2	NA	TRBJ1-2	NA	TGTGCCAGCAGCAAGACACTAGGACAGTTGGACTATGGCTACACCTTC	CASSKTLGQLDYGYTF
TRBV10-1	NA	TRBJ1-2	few	TGCGCCAGCAAGGACTATGGCTACACCTTC	CASKDYGYTF
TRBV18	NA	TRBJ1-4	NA	TGTGCCAGCTCACCTCCGACAGGACTGGGTGAAAAACTGTTTTTT	CASSPPTGLGEKLFF
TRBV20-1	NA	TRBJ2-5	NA	TGCAGTCCAAAGTACCAAGAGACCCAGTACTTC	CSPKYQETQYF
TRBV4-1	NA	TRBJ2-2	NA	TGCGCCAGCAGCCAAGATAGAGGGAGGACACTAGCGAACACCGGGGAGCTGTTTTTT	CASSQDRGRTLANTGELFF
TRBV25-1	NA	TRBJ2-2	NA	TGTGCCAGCCACGGGACCGGGACGGCAAACACCGGGGAGCTGTTTTTT	CASHGTGTANTGELFF
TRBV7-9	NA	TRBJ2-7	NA	TGTGCCAGCAGCCCGGGGACCGACGAGCAGTACTTC	CASSPGTDEQYF
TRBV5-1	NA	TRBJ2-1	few	TGCGCCAGCAGCCGATCCCCGACAGTGCAACAGTTCTTC	CASSRSPTVQQFF
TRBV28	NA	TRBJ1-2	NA	TGTGCCAGCAGTCCCGGGACCCTTAGTTATGGCTACACCTTC	CASSPGTLSYGYTF
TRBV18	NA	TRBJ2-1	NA	TGTGCCAGCTCACCAACCGACAGTAACAATGAGCAGTTCTTC	CASSPTDSNNEQFF
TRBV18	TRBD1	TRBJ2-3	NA	TGTGCCAGCTCGCATAACAGGGGAACCACAGATACGCAGTATTTT	CASSHNRGTTDTQYF
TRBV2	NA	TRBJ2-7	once	TGTGCCAGCAGCGAATACTACGAGCAGTACTTC	CASSEYYEQYF
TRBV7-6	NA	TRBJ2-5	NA	TGTGCCAGCAGTCCCACAGGTCCGGAGACCCAGTACTTC	CASSPTGPETQYF
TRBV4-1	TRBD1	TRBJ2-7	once	TGCGCCAGCAGCCAAGTACTTCGGACAGGGTCCTACGAGCAGTACTTC	CASSQVLRTGSYEQYF
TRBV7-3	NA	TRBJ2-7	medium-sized	TGTGCCAGCAGCTTAACCCCAGGGGACGAGCAGTACTTC	CASSLTPGDEQYF
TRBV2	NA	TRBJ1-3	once	TGTGCCAGCAGTGCAGGGGCCTTTGGAAACACCATATATTTT	CASSAGAFGNTIYF
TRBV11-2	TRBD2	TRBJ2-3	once	TGTGCCAGCAGCCCCTGGGGTAGCGGGGGGTTGGATACGCAGTATTTT	CASSPWGSGGLDTQYF
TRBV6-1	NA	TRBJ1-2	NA	TGTGCCACCACTCGGATCGGGGGGGAGGGATATGGCTACACCTTC	CATTRIGGEGYGYTF
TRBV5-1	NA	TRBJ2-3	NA	TGCGCCAGCAGCTTCGCCAGCACAGATACGCAGTATTTT	CASSFASTDTQYF
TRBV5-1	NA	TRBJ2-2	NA	TGCGCCAGCATTTCCCTCACCGGGGAGCTGTTTTTT	CASISLTGELFF
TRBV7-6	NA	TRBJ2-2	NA	TGTGCCAGCAGCTTCAGTTTACCAACAGTGGTCACCGGGGAGCTGTTTTTT	CASSFSLPTVVTGELFF
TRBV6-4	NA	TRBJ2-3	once	TGTGCCAGCAGTGGGGCCCCCACAGATACGCAGTATTTT	CASSGAPTDTQYF
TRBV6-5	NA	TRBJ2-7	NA	TGTGCCAGCACCGACTTCTACGAGCAGTACTTC	CASTDFYEQYF
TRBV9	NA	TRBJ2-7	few	TGTGCCAGCAGCGTTTCGGGCAGGTACGAGCAGTACTTC	CASSVSGRYEQYF
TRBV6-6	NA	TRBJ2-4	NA	TGTGCCAGCAGTTACTGGCTGGACGACATTCAGTACTTC	CASSYWLDDIQYF